This paragraph covers one T cell receptor beta chain sequence. These data originate in a study of blood T cell repertoires in COVID-19. Study in general: The samples span acute and convalescent COVID-19 from the United States, Italy and Spain.

Authors' methods: Estimates of nucleated cell counts were drawn from the amplification of reference gene primers. Repertoires were generated with immunoSEQ multiplex PCR, while TCRdb's copy carries only in-frame clones and drops some. That table gives V, J and clone size, and the DNA gave D and trimming. Among about 78,000 clones listed, 90% were seen once. The CDR3 has 14 residues. Germline V gene sequence: CDR1 SGHTA, CDR2 FQGNSA. V trimming: 5 bases; J trimming: 7 bases; junction bases outside the gene matches: 10. V is TRBV7-2 and J is TRBJ1-1, with 7 bases that match TRBD1. The sequencing sample was made of peripheral blood. The TCR originated in a woman in her fifties or sixties in a cohort sampled during active COVID-19. The CDR3 region is CASSITTGLGEAFF. DNA of the CDR3: TGTGCCAGCAGCATAACGACAGGGTTGGGTGAAGCTTTCTTT.